The entry that follows covers one T cell receptor beta chain sequence. The data are from a study of Ad26.COV2.S vaccination and SARS-CoV-2 variants. Profiled with immunoSEQ multiplex PCR; TCRdb holds only in-frame clones, not every one. This table has around 340,000 clones, approximately 86% appearing once. CDR1 and CDR2 (germline): MDHEN, SYDVKM. Trimming removed 4 bases at V and 6 bases at J, with 12 bases between. CDR3 length: 13 residues. Treatment described: roughly 19 received Ad26.COV2.S at low or high dose, single or two shots; 5 received placebo; per-sample allocation not given. Sampling happened 63 days after the first vaccine or placebo injection.

The sample in question was peripheral blood, obtained in a trial of Ad26.COV2.S vaccine versus placebo. V and J are TRBV28 and TRBJ1-1; tentative D call: TRBD1 (5 bases). The receptor was isolated from a person between 18 and 65 years old who received the Ad26.COV2.S COVID-19 vaccine or a placebo. CDR3 loop: CASSSGGWAEAFF. CDR3 nucleotides: TGTGCCAGCAGTTCCGGGGGGTGGGCTGAAGCTTTCTTT.